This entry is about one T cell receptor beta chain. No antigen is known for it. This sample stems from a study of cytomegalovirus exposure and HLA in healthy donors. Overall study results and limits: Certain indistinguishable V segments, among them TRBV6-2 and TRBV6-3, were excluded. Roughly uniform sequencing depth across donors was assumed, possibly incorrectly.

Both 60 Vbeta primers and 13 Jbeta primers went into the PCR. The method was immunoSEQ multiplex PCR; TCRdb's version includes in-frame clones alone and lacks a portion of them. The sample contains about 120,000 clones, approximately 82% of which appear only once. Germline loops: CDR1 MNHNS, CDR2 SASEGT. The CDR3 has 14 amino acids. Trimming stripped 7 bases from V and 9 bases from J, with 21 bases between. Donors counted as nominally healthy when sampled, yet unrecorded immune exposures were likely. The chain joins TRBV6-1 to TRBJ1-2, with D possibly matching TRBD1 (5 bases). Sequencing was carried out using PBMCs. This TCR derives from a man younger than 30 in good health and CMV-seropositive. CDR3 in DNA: TGTGCCAGCATTCAAGGGGCAGGGCCCGATAGCTACACCTTC. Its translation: CASIQGAGPDSYTF.